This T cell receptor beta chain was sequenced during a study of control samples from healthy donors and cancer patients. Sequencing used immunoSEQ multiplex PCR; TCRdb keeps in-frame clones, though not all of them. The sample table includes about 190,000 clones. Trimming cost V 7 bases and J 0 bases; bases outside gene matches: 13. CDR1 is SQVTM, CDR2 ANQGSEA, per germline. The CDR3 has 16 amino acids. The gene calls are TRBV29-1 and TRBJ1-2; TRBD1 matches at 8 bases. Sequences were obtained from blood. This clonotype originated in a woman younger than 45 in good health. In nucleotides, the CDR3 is TGCAGCGCATACCGGGACAGGTCCCTAGCTAACTATGGCTACACCTTC. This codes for CSAYRDRSLANYGYTF. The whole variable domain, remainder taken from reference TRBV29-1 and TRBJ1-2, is SAVISQKPSRDICQRGTSLTIQCQVDSQVTMMFWYRQQPGQSLTLIATANQGSEATYESGFVIDKFPISRPNLTFSTLTVSNMSPEDSSIYLCSAYRDRSLANYGYTFGSGTRLTVV.